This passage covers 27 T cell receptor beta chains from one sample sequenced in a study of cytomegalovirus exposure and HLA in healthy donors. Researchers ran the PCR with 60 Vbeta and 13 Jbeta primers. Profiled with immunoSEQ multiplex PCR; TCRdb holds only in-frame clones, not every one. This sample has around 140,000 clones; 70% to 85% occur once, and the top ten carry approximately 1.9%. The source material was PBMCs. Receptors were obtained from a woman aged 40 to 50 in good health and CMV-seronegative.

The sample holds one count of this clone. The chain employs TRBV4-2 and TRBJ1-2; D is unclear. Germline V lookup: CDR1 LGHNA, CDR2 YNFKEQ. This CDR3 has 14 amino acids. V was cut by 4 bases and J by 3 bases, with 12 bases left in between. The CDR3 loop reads CASSPGGIDYGYTF. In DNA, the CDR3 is TGTGCCAGCAGCCCGGGAGGGATTGACTATGGCTACACCTTC.

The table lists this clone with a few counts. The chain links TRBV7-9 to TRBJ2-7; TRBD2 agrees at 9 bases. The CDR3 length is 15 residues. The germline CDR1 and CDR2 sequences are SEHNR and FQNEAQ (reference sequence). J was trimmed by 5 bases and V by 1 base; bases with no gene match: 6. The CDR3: CASSLVREGLNEQYF. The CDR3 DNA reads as TGTGCCAGCAGCTTAGTGCGGGAGGGCCTCAACGAGCAGTACTTC.

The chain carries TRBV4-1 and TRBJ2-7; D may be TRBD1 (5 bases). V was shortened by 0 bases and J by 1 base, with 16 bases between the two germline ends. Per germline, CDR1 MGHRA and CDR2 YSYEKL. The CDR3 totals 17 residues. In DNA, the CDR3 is TGCGCCAGCAGCCAAGAAATCGTGACAGTCTCGTCCTACGAGCAGTACTTC. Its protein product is CASSQEIVTVSSYEQYF.

The CDR3 region has the DNA TGTGCCAGAAGCCCAAAGGGCGGGAGGATAAAGAATGAGCAGTTCTTC. Protein product: CARSPKGGRIKNEQFF. The chain links TRBV7-5 to TRBJ2-1; the DNA was not used to check the table's D call, TRBD2. TRBV7-5 is noted as a pseudogene. The CDR3 is 16 amino acids.

CDR3 loop: CASSPTGIDTQYF. Written as DNA, the CDR3 is TGTGCCAGCAGCCCCACAGGGATAGATACGCAGTATTTT. V usage is TRBV5-6 and J usage is TRBJ2-3; TRBD1 is a possible D gene (6 bases). CDR3 length equals 13 residues. The germline V gene encodes CDR1 SGHDT and CDR2 YYEEEE. Trimming removed 4 bases at V and 5 bases at J, with 11 bases between.

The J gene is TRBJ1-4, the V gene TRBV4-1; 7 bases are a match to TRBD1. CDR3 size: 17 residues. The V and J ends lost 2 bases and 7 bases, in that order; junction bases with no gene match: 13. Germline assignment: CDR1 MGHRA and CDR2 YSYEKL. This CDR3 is CASSQLILTGKVEKLFF. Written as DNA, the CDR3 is TGCGCCAGCAGCCAATTAATCTTGACAGGGAAAGTTGAAAAACTGTTTTTT.

The CDR3 sequence is CASSPIGGTNYGYTF. CDR3 coding DNA: TGTGCCAGCTCACCGATCGGGGGGACTAACTATGGCTACACCTTC. The chain joins TRBV18 to TRBJ1-2; perhaps TRBD1 as D (5 bases). Trimming took 3 bases from V and 0 from J, leaving 11 bases between them. In germline, CDR1 is KGHSH, CDR2 LQKENI. The CDR3 has 15 amino acids.

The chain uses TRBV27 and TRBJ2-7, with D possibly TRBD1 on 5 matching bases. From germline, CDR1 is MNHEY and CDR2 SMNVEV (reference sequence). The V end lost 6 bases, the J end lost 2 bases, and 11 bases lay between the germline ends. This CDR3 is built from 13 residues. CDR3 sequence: CASSEGDPYEQYF. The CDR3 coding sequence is TGTGCCAGCAGCGAAGGGGATCCCTACGAGCAGTACTTC.

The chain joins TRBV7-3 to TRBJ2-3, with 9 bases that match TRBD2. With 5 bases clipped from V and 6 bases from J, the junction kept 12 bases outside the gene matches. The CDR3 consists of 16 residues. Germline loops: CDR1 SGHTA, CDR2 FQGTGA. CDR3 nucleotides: TGTGCCAGCAGCGCACGGGCTAGCGGGACCGGGGATACGCAGTATTTT. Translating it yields CASSARASGTGDTQYF. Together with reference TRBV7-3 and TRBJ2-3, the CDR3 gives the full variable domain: GAGVSQTPSNKVTEKGKYVELRCDPISGHTALYWYRQSLGQGPEFLIYFQGTGAADDSGLPNDRFFAVRPEGSVSTLKIQRTERGDSAVYLCASSARASGTGDTQYFGPGTRLTVL.

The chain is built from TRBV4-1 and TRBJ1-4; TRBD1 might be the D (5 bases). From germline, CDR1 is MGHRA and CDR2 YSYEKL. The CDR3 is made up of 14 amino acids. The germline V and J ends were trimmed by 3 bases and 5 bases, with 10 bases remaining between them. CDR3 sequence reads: CASSQAQGNEKLFF. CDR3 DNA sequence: TGCGCCAGCAGCCAGGCCCAGGGCAATGAAAAACTGTTTTTT.

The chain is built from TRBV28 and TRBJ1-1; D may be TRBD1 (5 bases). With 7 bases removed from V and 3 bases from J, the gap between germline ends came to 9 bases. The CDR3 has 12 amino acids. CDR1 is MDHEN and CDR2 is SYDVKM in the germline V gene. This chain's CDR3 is CASIGVYTEAFF. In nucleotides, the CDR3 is TGTGCCAGCATAGGGGTCTACACTGAAGCTTTCTTT.

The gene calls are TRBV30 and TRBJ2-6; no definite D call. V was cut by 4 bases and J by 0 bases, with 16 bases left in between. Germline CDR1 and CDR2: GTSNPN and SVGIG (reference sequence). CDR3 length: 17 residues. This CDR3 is CAWMIHTFNSGANVLTF. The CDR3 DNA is TGTGCCTGGATGATCCACACCTTTAACTCTGGGGCCAACGTCCTGACTTTC.

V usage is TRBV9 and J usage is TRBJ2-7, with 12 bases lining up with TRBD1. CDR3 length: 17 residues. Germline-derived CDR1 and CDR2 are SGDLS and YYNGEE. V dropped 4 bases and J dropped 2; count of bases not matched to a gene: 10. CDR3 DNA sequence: TGTGCCAGCAGCCCCCGGGGGGGGACAGGGGGCCCCTACGAGCAGTACTTC. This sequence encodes CASSPRGGTGGPYEQYF.

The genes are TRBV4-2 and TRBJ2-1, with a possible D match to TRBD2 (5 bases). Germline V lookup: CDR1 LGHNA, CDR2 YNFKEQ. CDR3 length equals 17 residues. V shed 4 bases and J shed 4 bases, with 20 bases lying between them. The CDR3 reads CASSPEGSFPDYNEQFF. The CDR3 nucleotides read TGTGCCAGCAGCCCCGAGGGTAGTTTTCCCGATTACAATGAGCAGTTCTTC.

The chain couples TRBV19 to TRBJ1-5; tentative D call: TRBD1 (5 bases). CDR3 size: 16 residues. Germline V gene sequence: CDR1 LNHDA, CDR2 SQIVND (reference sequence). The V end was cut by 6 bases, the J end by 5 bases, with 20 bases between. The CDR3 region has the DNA TGTGCCAGTAGCAACGTTCCCGGGACGGGGGATCAGCCCCAGCATTTT. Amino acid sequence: CASSNVPGTGDQPQHF.

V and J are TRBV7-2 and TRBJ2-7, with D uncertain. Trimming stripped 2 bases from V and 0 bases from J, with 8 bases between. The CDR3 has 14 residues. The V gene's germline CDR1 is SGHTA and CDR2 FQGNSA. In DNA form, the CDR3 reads TGTGCCAGCAGCTTATCTCAGTCCTCCTACGAGCAGTACTTC. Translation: CASSLSQSSYEQYF.

CDR3 amino acids: CASSLAGGSSYNEQFF. The DNA of the CDR3 is TGCGCCAGCAGCTTGGCCGGGGGGAGCTCCTACAATGAGCAGTTCTTC. This chain uses TRBV5-1 with TRBJ2-1, with TRBD2 identical over 7 bases. V was clipped by 0 bases and J by 0 bases; unmatched bases: 3. The CDR3 length is 16 residues. The germline CDR1 and CDR2 sequences are SGHRS and YFSETQ.

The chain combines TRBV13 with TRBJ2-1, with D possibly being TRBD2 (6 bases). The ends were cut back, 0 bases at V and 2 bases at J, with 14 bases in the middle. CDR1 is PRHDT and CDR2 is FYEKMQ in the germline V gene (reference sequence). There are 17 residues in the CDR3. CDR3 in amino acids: CASSLGLSGIPYNEQFF. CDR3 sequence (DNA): TGTGCCAGCAGCTTAGGCCTTAGCGGCATCCCCTACAATGAGCAGTTCTTC. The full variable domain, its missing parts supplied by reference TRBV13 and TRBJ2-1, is AAGVIQSPRHLIKEKRETATLKCYPIPRHDTVYWYQQGPGQDPQFLISFYEKMQSDKGSIPDRFSAQQFSDYHSELNMSSLELGDSALYFCASSLGLSGIPYNEQFFGPGTRLTVL.

This CDR3 is CASSQGGARGGEKLFF. The CDR3 DNA is TGCGCCAGCAGCCAAGGAGGGGCCAGGGGTGGTGAAAAACTGTTTTTT. The J gene is TRBJ1-4, the V gene TRBV4-1; a possible D gene is TRBD1 (6 bases). CDR1 is MGHRA and CDR2 is YSYEKL in the germline V gene. CDR3 length: 16 amino acids. Trimming took off 1 base at V and 7 bases at J, with 16 bases between the two ends.

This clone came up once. CDR3 nucleotide sequence: TGTGCCGGCCGTTTTGGGGACAGCGAAAAACTGTTTTTT. Its translation is CAGRFGDSEKLFF. The rearrangement uses TRBV28 and TRBJ1-4, with 7 nucleotides matching TRBD1. Trimming took 11 bases from V and 8 from J; bases not matched to a gene: 11. Germline assignment: CDR1 MDHEN and CDR2 SYDVKM. The CDR3 extends over 13 amino acids.

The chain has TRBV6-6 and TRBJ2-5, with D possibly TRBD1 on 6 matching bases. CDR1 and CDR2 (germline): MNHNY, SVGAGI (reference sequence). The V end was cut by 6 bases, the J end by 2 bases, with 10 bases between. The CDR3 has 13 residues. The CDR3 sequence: CASRRTVQETQYF. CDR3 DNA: TGTGCCAGCAGACGGACAGTTCAAGAGACCCAGTACTTC.

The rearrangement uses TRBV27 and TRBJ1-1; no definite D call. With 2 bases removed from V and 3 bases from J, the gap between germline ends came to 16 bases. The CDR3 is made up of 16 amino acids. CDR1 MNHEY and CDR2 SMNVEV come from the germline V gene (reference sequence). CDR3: CASSLIVPERDTEAFF. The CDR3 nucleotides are TGTGCCAGCAGTTTAATCGTTCCAGAGCGGGACACTGAAGCTTTCTTT.

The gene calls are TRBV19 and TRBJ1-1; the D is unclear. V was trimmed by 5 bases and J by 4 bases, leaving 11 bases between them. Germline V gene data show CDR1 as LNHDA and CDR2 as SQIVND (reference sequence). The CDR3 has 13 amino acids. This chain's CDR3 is CASSLGTGTEAFF. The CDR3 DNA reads TGTGCCAGTAGTCTGGGTACGGGCACTGAAGCTTTCTTT.

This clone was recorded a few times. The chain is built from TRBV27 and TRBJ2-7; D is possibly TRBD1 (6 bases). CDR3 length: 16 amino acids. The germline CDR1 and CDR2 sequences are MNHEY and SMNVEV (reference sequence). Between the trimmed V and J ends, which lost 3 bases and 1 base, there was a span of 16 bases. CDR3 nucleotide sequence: TGTGCCAGCAGTTTCTCTGTGGGGGCGCGATCCTACGAGCAGTACTTC. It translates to CASSFSVGARSYEQYF.

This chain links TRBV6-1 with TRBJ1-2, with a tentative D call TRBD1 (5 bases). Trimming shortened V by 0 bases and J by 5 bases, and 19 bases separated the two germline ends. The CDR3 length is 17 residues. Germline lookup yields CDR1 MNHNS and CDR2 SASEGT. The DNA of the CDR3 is TGTGCCAGCAGTGAAGCCAGGGTTGGAACGCAAGGGTATGGCTACACCTTC. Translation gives CASSEARVGTQGYGYTF.

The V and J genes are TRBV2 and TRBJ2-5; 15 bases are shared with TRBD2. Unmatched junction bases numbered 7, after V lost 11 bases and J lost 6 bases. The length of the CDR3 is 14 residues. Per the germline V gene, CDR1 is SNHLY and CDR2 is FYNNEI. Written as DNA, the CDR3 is TGTGCCGGGGGACTAGCGGGAGGCGCCCAGACCCAGTACTTC. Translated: CAGGLAGGAQTQYF.

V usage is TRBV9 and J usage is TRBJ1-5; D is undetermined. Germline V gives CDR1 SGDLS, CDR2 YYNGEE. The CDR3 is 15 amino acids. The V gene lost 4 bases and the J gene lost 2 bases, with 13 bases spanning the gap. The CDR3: CASSPGSPGNQPQHF. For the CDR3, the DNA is TGTGCCAGCAGCCCCGGGTCCCCCGGCAATCAGCCCCAGCATTTT.